This TCR beta chain was captured by sequencing in a study of blood T cell repertoires in COVID-19. About the study: Material from acute and convalescent COVID-19 was sourced from the United States, Italy and Spain.

This clone has just one count. In the study's own analysis: Amplification of reference gene primers provided the estimated nucleated cell counts. Using immunoSEQ multiplex PCR, the repertoire was profiled, and TCRdb retains in-frame clones only, with some absent. V and J calls and clone size are given by that table; D and trimming were obtained from the DNA. The table records over 75,000 clones, 80% of them present only once. In germline, CDR1 is MNHEY, CDR2 SMNVEV (reference sequence). The V and J ends lost 6 bases and 0 bases, in that order; junction bases with no gene match: 3. The CDR3 spans 15 residues.

The sequence was collected from an older woman with acute or convalescent COVID-19. The chain uses TRBV27 and TRBJ2-2, with 8 positions matching TRBD2. Sequencing was done on a sample of peripheral blood. The CDR3 protein is CASSTGLANTGELFF. CDR3 in DNA: TGTGCCAGCAGCACGGGACTAGCGAACACCGGGGAGCTGTTTTTT.